This TCR beta chain was identified during a study of T cells in Graves' hyperthyroidism and ophthalmopathy. Turning to the study itself: Initial diagnosis, before any treatment, was when peripheral blood was collected.

Using RNA transcripts as the source, TCR beta CDR3 regions were amplified. HTBI primers drove first-round RT-PCR of the TCR CDR3. TCRdb analysed the multiplex PCR reads with MiXCR anew, one entry per CDR3 protein. The sample gives approximately 620,000 distinct CDR3 sequences, roughly 15% of which show up once; roughly 3% is in the top ten. The CDR3 consists of 15 residues. V was clipped by 4 bases and J by 8 bases; unmatched bases: 9. The germline CDR1 and CDR2 sequences are SGDLS and YYNGEE. The chain carries TRBV9 and TRBJ1-4, with 9 bases fitting TRBD1. The source of this sequence is a woman aged 40-49 years with Graves' ophthalmopathy. The sequenced sample consisted of blood. DNA for the CDR3: TGTGCCAGCAGCCAAATGACAGGGGGACAAGAAAAACTGTTTTTT. Translated, it gives CASSQMTGGQEKLFF.